This T cell receptor (beta chain) was sequenced for a study of T cell changes during pregnancy in multiple sclerosis. Measured with immunoSEQ multiplex PCR; TCRdb has only the in-frame clones, and not every one. The sample has roughly 86,000 clones, roughly 92% seen once. Germline trimming cut 2 bases from V and 4 bases from J; bases unmatched to any gene: 7. Germline V lookup: CDR1 SEHNR, CDR2 FQNEAQ (reference sequence). The CDR3 spans 15 residues. This TCR was sampled from a female donor with multiple sclerosis, enrolled in a pregnancy study. The sequencing used peripheral blood, collected in the first trimester of pregnancy. The chain links TRBV7-9 to TRBJ2-5, with 7 positions matching TRBD2. CDR3 nucleotides: TGTGCCAGCAGCTTAATACCTAGCGGCAGAGAGACCCAGTACTTC. Amino acid sequence: CASSLIPSGRETQYF.